Below are 30 T cell receptor beta chains sequenced from a single sample in a study of T cell repertoires in cytomegalovirus infection. TCRdb reanalysed the reads using MiXCR and keeps one entry per CDR3 protein. The data contain about 320,000 distinct CDR3 sequences, around a tenth of them seen just once; the ten biggest clones take up 3.5% to 4.5%. Material: PBMCs. The source of these receptors is a human donor in good health (CMV status not recorded). Some clones in this sample may be carry-over from other donors' samples.

At least ten counts were recorded for this clonotype. This sequence may be a read error, since a much larger clone differs from it by one base. The chain combines TRBV7-9 with TRBJ2-7; no clear D gene. Trimming removed 1 base from V and 6 bases from J, with 7 bases in between. The germline V gene has CDR1 SEHNR and CDR2 FQNEAQ (reference sequence). This CDR3 is 12 amino acids long. The CDR3 is CASSLGGREQYF. Written as DNA, the CDR3 is TGTGCCAGCAGCTTAGGTGGGCGCGAGCAGTACTTC.

The genes are TRBV10-2 and TRBJ2-3; 12 positions match TRBD2. The junction had 4 bases not matched to a gene; V was cut back by 9 bases and J by 3 bases. Germline CDR1 and CDR2: WSHSY and SAAADI. CDR3 length: 14 residues. In DNA form, the CDR3 reads TGCGCCAGTAGGACTAGCGGGACAACAGATACGCAGTATTTT. Amino acids: CASRTSGTTDTQYF.

This clonotype was seen a handful of times. The rearrangement uses TRBV6-2 or TRBV6-3 and TRBJ2-7; no reliable D call. Germline V lookup: CDR1 MNHEY, CDR2 SVGEGT. CDR3 length equals 13 residues. V was clipped by 8 bases and J by 6 bases, with 17 bases between them. The CDR3, as DNA: TGTGCCAGCGGGAAGCCTAGTCCCACCGAGCAGTACTTC. Protein product: CASGKPSPTEQYF.

This clonotype was seen many times. The V and J genes are TRBV11-2 and TRBJ2-7, with a possible D match to TRBD2 (5 bases). The CDR3 sequence is 12 residues long. Germline CDR1 and CDR2: SGHAT and FQNNGV. Trimming removed 5 bases at V and 4 bases at J, with 9 bases between. The CDR3 DNA sequence: TGTGCCAGCAGCCGGCCGGGGTACGAGCAGTACTTC. It translates to CASSRPGYEQYF.

Worth noting for this clonotype: A read error may be the cause here, since a much bigger clone is one base away. The chain combines TRBV7-2 with TRBJ2-7; 16 positions agree with TRBD2. The CDR3 length is 17 residues. CDR1 is SGHTA, CDR2 FQGNSA, per germline. CDR3 nucleotide sequence: TGTGTCAGCAGCCTGGGGGGACTAGCGGGGGGGCGAGACGAGCAGTACTTC. Encoded protein: CVSSLGGLAGGRDEQYF.

This clonotype was seen repeatedly, ten times or more. The CDR3 sequence is CASSRGTEETQYF. The DNA of the CDR3 is TGTGCCAGCAGCCGAGGGACCGAAGAGACCCAGTACTTC. The chain joins TRBV7-3 to TRBJ2-5; D could derive from TRBD1 or TRBD2 (5 bases each). The germline V gene has CDR1 SGHTA and CDR2 FQGTGA. The V end lost 5 bases, the J end lost 3 bases, and 10 bases lay between the germline ends. CDR3 length: 13 amino acids.

This clonotype was seen ten or more times. The genes are TRBV12-3 or TRBV12-4 and TRBJ1-2, with TRBD1 matching 8 bases. The CDR3 covers 14 residues. With V trimmed by 7 bases and J by 8 bases, 12 bases remained unmatched. CDR3 sequence (DNA): TGTGCCAGCACCATGACAGGGGCGAAAGGAGGCTACACCTTC. Amino acid sequence: CASTMTGAKGGYTF.

This clonotype has at least ten counts. V is TRBV11-2 and J is TRBJ2-7; D is possibly TRBD1 (6 bases). CDR3 length equals 16 residues. CDR1 SGHAT and CDR2 FQNNGV come from the germline V gene. V lost 5 bases and J 2 bases, leaving 19 bases between the germline ends. CDR3 residues: CASSPGVGTAAYEQYF. In nucleotides, the CDR3 is TGTGCCAGCAGCCCAGGGGTGGGGACCGCAGCCTACGAGCAGTACTTC.

This clonotype turned up a few times. The chain combines TRBV2 with TRBJ1-1; possibly TRBD1 for D (5 bases). V was pared by 9 bases and J by 3 bases, with 14 bases between. This CDR3 has 13 amino acids. From germline, CDR1 is SNHLY and CDR2 FYNNEI. DNA of the CDR3: TGTGCCAGTGCGGCAGACAGCTACACTGAAGCTTTCTTT. Its protein product is CASAADSYTEAFF.

The chain combines TRBV15 with TRBJ2-1, with 13 bases identical to TRBD2. CDR3 length: 14 amino acids. V shed 8 bases, J shed 6 bases, and the junction held 4 bases outside the gene matches. Germline CDR1 and CDR2: LNHNV and YYDKDF (reference sequence). The CDR3, as DNA: TGTGCCACCTTACTAGCGGGAGGGCGCAATGAGCAGTTCTTC. Protein product: CATLLAGGRNEQFF.

At least ten counts were recorded for this clonotype. This sequence joins TRBV7-2 and TRBJ2-2, with TRBD2 matching over 11 bases. J was trimmed by 7 bases and V by 1 base; bases with no gene match: 5. The CDR3 spans 16 residues. The V gene's germline CDR1 is SGHTA and CDR2 FQGNSA. The CDR3 region is CASSLGLAGGNGELFF. The CDR3 nucleotides read TGTGCCAGCAGCTTAGGGCTAGCGGGAGGAAACGGGGAGCTGTTTTTT.

This clonotype has ten or more counts. This chain's CDR3 is CASSPRTGGLRTEAFF. Written as DNA, the CDR3 is TGTGCCAGCAGCCCCCGGACAGGGGGCTTGCGCACTGAAGCTTTCTTT. The genes are TRBV7-2 and TRBJ1-1, with 11 bases lining up with TRBD1. With V trimmed by 5 bases and J by 4 bases, 9 bases remained unmatched. Germline lookup yields CDR1 SGHTA and CDR2 FQGNSA. The CDR3 is 16 residues long.

This sequence joins TRBV7-6 and TRBJ2-7, with TRBD2 matching over 8 bases. CDR1 and CDR2 (germline): SGHVS, FNYEAQ. The CDR3 has 13 amino acids. V trimming: 5 bases; J trimming: 6 bases; junction bases outside the gene matches: 6. The CDR3 DNA reads as TGTGCCAGCAGCCTTAGCGGGAAGAGCGAGCAGTACTTC. It specifies CASSLSGKSEQYF. Drawing the rest from reference TRBV7-6 and TRBJ2-7, the complete variable domain is GAGVSQSPRYKVTKRGQDVALRCDPISGHVSLYWYRQALGQGPEFLTYFNYEAQQDKSGLPNDRFSAERPEGSISTLTIQRTEQRDSAMYRCASSLSGKSEQYFGPGTRLTVT.

This clonotype appeared a few times. The chain recombines TRBV19 with TRBJ1-1; TRBD1 agrees at 8 bases. The ends lost 7 bases at V and 0 bases at J; junction bases unmatched: 10. From germline, CDR1 is LNHDA and CDR2 SQIVND (reference sequence). The CDR3 runs to 16 residues. The CDR3 sequence is CASIARTGRMNTEAFF. The DNA for the CDR3 is TGTGCCAGTATCGCACGGACAGGGAGGATGAACACTGAAGCTTTCTTT. Full variable domain (remainder filled in from reference TRBV19 and TRBJ1-1): DGGITQSPKYLFRKEGQNVTLSCEQNLNHDAMYWYRQDPGQGLRLIYYSQIVNDFQKGDIAEGYSVSREKKESFPLTVTSAQKNPTAFYLCASIARTGRMNTEAFFGQGTRLTVV.

This clonotype was counted ten times or more. The rearrangement joins TRBV5-1 to TRBJ1-1; D unresolved. The CDR3 is 15 amino acids. Germline V CDR1 and CDR2: SGHRS, YFSETQ. The V and J ends lost 1 base and 1 base respectively, with 11 bases between them. DNA for the CDR3: TGCGCCAGCAGCTTGTTGCCAGGCCCGAACACTGAAGCTTTCTTT. This codes for CASSLLPGPNTEAFF. The full variable domain, rest sourced from reference TRBV5-1 and TRBJ1-1, is KAGVTQTPRYLIKTRGQQVTLSCSPISGHRSVSWYQQTPGQGLQFLFEYFSETQRNKGNFPGRFSGRQFSNSRSEMNVSTLELGDSALYLCASSLLPGPNTEAFFGQGTRLTVV.

This clonotype has a handful of counts. J is TRBJ2-7 and V is TRBV12-3 or TRBV12-4; D is possibly TRBD2 (6 bases). Trimming removed 3 bases at V and 0 bases at J, with 12 bases between. The CDR3 is made up of 15 amino acids. For the CDR3, the DNA is TGTGCCAGCAGTTTCGCGGGAACACTCTCCTACGAGCAGTACTTC. It is translated as CASSFAGTLSYEQYF.

The V gene is TRBV19, the J gene TRBJ2-3; D is possibly TRBD1 or TRBD2 (5 bases each). This CDR3 spans 13 amino acids. Germline lookup yields CDR1 LNHDA and CDR2 SQIVND (reference sequence). V dropped 6 bases and J dropped 5 bases, with 12 bases sitting between them. In nucleotides, the CDR3 is TGTGCCAGTAGGCCAGGGCGGGTAGATACGCAGTATTTT. Translation: CASRPGRVDTQYF.

At least ten counts were recorded for this clonotype. This chain links TRBV14 with TRBJ2-5; 8 nucleotides agree with TRBD2. The CDR3 is 15 amino acids. In germline, CDR1 is SGHDN, CDR2 FVKESK. V trimming: 4 bases; J trimming: 1 base; junction bases outside the gene matches: 5. CDR3 amino acids: CASSLLAGTQETQYF. The CDR3 DNA reads as TGTGCCAGCAGCCTCCTAGCGGGTACCCAAGAGACCCAGTACTTC. Drawing the rest from reference TRBV14 and TRBJ2-5, the complete variable domain is EAGVTQFPSHSVIEKGQTVTLRCDPISGHDNLYWYRRVMGKEIKFLLHFVKESKQDESGMPNNRFLAERTGGTYSTLKVQPAELEDSGVYFCASSLLAGTQETQYFGPGTRLLVL.

V is TRBV6-2 or TRBV6-3 and J is TRBJ2-1; 11 bases are shared with TRBD1. CDR1 is MNHEY and CDR2 is SVGEGT in the germline V gene. V lost 5 bases, J lost 5 bases, and 17 bases stayed unmatched. The CDR3 runs to 19 residues. CDR3 region: CASSLSRGDRGKTHNEQFF. CDR3 in DNA: TGTGCCAGCAGTCTCAGTCGCGGGGACAGGGGGAAAACACACAATGAGCAGTTCTTC.

The rearrangement links TRBV4-1 to TRBJ1-2; the D is unclear. Trimming took off 1 base at V and 2 bases at J, with 11 bases between the two ends. The germline CDR1 and CDR2 sequences are MGHRA and YSYEKL. The CDR3 spans 15 residues. CDR3 sequence reads: CASSQAFSQNYGYTF. The CDR3 nucleotides read TGCGCCAGCAGCCAAGCGTTTTCGCAGAACTATGGCTACACCTTC.

The CDR3 region is CASSSPEAGGFNEQFF. The CDR3 DNA reads as TGTGCCAGCAGTTCTCCGGAAGCGGGAGGTTTCAATGAGCAGTTCTTC. The chain combines TRBV6-1 with TRBJ2-1, with TRBD2 matching 9 bases. CDR3 size: 16 residues. Per germline, CDR1 MNHNS and CDR2 SASEGT. Trimming cost V 5 bases and J 6 bases; bases outside gene matches: 11.

This clonotype turned up a few times. A read error may produce the germline difference seen at one junction end. The chain links TRBV2 to TRBJ2-7; 8 bases fit TRBD1. CDR3 length: 12 residues. Germline V lookup: CDR1 SNHLY, CDR2 FYNNEI. CDR3 sequence reads: CASSEARGQVDF. In nucleotides, the CDR3 is TGTGCCAGCAGTGAAGCGAGGGGACAGGTTGACTTC.

This clonotype has only a few counts. The CDR3 loop reads CASSLVSGEVPEAFF. The CDR3 DNA is TGCGCCAGCAGCTTGGTTTCCGGGGAGGTCCCTGAAGCTTTCTTT. This sequence joins TRBV5-1 and TRBJ1-1, with D unclear. CDR1 and CDR2 (germline): SGHRS, YFSETQ. CDR3 length: 15 amino acids. Trimming left V 0 bases short and J 6 bases short, with 15 bases between.

This clonotype showed up many times. The chain employs TRBV7-6 and TRBJ2-1, with a possible D match to TRBD1 (6 bases). The V end was cut by 3 bases, the J end by 10 bases, with 13 bases between. The CDR3 sequence is 13 residues long. The germline V gene has CDR1 SGHVS and CDR2 FNYEAQ. The CDR3 nucleotides read TGTGCCAGCAGCTTCAGGGGTCCCGGCGAGCAGTTCTTC. It codes for CASSFRGPGEQFF.

The gene calls are TRBV5-1 and TRBJ2-5, with 12 positions matching TRBD2. This CDR3 contains 16 residues. Germline V lookup: CDR1 SGHRS, CDR2 YFSETQ. J lost 5 bases, V lost 1 base, and 6 bases had no gene match. The CDR3 nucleotides are TGCGCCAGCAGCTTGCAAGGACTAGCGGGAACGGAGACCCAGTACTTC. It specifies CASSLQGLAGTETQYF.

This sequence joins TRBV7-3 and TRBJ2-3, with D possibly being TRBD1 or TRBD2 (5 bases each). Looked up from germline, CDR1 is SGHTA and CDR2 is FQGTGA. Trimming left V 1 base short and J 4 bases short, with 9 bases between. This CDR3 spans 14 amino acids. The CDR3 DNA reads as TGTGCCAGCAGCTTAAGAGGGGCGGCAGATACGCAGTATTTT. Protein: CASSLRGAADTQYF.

This clonotype was seen only a few times. V gene TRBV6-2 or TRBV6-3 combines with J gene TRBJ2-1; D is possibly TRBD1 or TRBD2 (7 bases each). V lost 6 bases, J lost 8 bases, and 20 bases lay in between. The CDR3 runs 15 residues. Germline loops: CDR1 MNHEY, CDR2 SVGEGT. Here the CDR3 reads CASRSGGGLFYEQFF. The CDR3 nucleotides are TGTGCCAGCAGATCAGGGGGGGGCTTATTCTATGAGCAGTTCTTC.

This clonotype was seen many times. The gene calls are TRBV6-2 or TRBV6-3 and TRBJ2-3; the match to TRBD2 covers 12 bases. V lost 2 bases and J lost 2; bases outside the gene matches: 5. The V gene's germline CDR1 is MNHEY and CDR2 SVGEGT. The CDR3 covers 17 residues. CDR3 protein: CASSYSLAGGLTDTQYF. The CDR3 DNA is TGTGCCAGCAGTTACAGCCTAGCGGGGGGGCTCACAGATACGCAGTATTTT.

Worth noting for this clonotype: Likely a read error: the CDR3 ends without its conserved phenylalanine or tryptophan. The V gene is TRBV11-1, the J gene TRBJ1-1; 9 positions match TRBD1. The CDR3 loop spans 17 amino acids. In germline, CDR1 is SGHAT, CDR2 FQDESV (reference sequence). V lost 4 bases to trimming and J lost 5 bases; unmatched junction nucleotides: 14. The CDR3 DNA follows: TGTGCCAGCAGCTCTCCGGTGGGGAACAGGGGGCTTACTGAAGCTTTCCTT. Protein product: CASSSPVGNRGLTEAFL.

At least ten counts were recorded for this clonotype. The V and J genes are TRBV7-2 and TRBJ2-3; the match to TRBD2 covers 9 bases. Germline V gives CDR1 SGHTA, CDR2 FQGNSA. This CDR3 has 17 residues. Unmatched junction bases numbered 10, after V lost 4 bases and J lost 2 bases. The CDR3 region has the DNA TGTGCCAGCAGCTGGCCCAATAGCGGGGGCCCCACAGATACGCAGTATTTT. Amino acid sequence: CASSWPNSGGPTDTQYF.